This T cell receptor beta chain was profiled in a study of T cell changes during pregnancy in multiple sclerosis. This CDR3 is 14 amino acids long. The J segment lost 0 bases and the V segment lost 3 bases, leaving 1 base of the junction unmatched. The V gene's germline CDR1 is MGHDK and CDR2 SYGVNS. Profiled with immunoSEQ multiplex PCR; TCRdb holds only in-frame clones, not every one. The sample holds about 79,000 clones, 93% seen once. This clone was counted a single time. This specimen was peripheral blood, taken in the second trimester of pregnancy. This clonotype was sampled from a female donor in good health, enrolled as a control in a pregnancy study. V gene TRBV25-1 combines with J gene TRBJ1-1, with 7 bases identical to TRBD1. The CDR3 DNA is TGTGCCAGCAGTGATGACAGGGTGAACACTGAAGCTTTCTTT. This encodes CASSDDRVNTEAFF.